The text below deals with one TCR beta chain. Its antigen is currently unknown. The assay was immunoSEQ multiplex PCR, and TCRdb's table has in-frame clones only and misses some. The data contain roughly 59,000 clones, roughly 86% of them singletons. Looked up from germline, CDR1 is LNHDA and CDR2 is SQIVND (reference sequence). Losses at the gene ends were 5 bases for V and 4 bases for J; bases not matched to a gene: 10. This CDR3 comprises 15 residues. If patients had autoimmune disease history or systemic immunosuppression, they were excluded. The data stem from a study of OX40 agonist ivuxolimab in advanced cancers. Findings and limits, study-wide: Both blood CD4+ and CD8+ T cells showed clonal growth by week 6 at 0.1 to 3.0 mg/kg.

Specimen: CD4+ or CD8+ T cells sorted from blood, collected in a trial of the OX40 agonist ivuxolimab. The V call is TRBV19, the J call TRBJ1-1, with 7 bases aligning to TRBD1. The receptor comes from an adult with an advanced solid tumor such as melanoma, head and neck, liver or kidney cancer. The CDR3 DNA reads TGTGCCAGTAGTCTGTATCCGGGACAGCTCACTGAAGCTTTCTTT. This translates into CASSLYPGQLTEAFF.